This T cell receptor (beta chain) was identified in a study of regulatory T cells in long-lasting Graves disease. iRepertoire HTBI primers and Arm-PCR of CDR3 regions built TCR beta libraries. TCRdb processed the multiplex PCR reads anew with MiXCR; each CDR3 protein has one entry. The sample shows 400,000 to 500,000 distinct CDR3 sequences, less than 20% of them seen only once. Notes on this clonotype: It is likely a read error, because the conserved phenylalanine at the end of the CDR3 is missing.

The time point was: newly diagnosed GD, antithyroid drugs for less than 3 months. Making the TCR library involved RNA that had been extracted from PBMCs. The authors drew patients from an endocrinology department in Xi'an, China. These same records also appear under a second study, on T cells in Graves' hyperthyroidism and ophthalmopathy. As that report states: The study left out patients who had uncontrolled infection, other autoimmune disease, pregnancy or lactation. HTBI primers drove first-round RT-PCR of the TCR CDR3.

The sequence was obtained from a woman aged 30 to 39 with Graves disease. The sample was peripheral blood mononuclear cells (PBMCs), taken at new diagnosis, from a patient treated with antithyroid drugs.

CDR3 region: CATSLRKGIEKLFL. DNA for the CDR3: TGTGCCACCAGCCTCAGGAAAGGAATTGAAAAACTGTTTCTT. The V call is TRBV15, the J call TRBJ1-4; D not certain. The CDR3 spans 14 residues. Trimming took off 5 bases at V and 7 bases at J, with 14 bases between the two ends. Germline V gene sequence: CDR1 LNHNV, CDR2 YYDKDF (reference sequence).